Below, one T cell receptor (beta chain) is given with its context. These data come from a study of type 1 regulatory T cells. Study information: T-allo10 is a Tr1-enriched, alloantigen-specific CD4 T cell product made in vitro.

Each CDR3 protein gets one entry after TCRdb re-called the reads with MiXCR. The sample has over 90,000 distinct CDR3 sequences; 25% to 40% are singletons. V was shortened by 3 bases and J by 6 bases, with 15 bases between the two germline ends. Per germline, CDR1 SEHNR and CDR2 FQNEAQ (reference sequence). The CDR3 loop spans 15 amino acids. Sequencing was carried out using CD4+ T cells, either the whole sample or a sorted fraction (not recorded which). The sequence derives from a human donor in good health. The chain links TRBV7-9 to TRBJ2-4; no reliable D call. CDR3 bases: TGTGCCAGCAGCTTGATGCCTTTAGCTGGAAACATTCAGTACTTC. Its protein product is CASSLMPLAGNIQYF. Full variable domain (remainder filled in from reference TRBV7-9 and TRBJ2-4): DTGVSQNPRHKITKRGQNVTFRCDPISEHNRLYWYRQTLGQGPEFLTYFQNEAQLEKSRLLSDRFSAERPKGSFSTLEIQRTEQGDSAMYLCASSLMPLAGNIQYFGAGTRLSVL.